This entry lists 11 T cell receptor beta chains sequenced from one sample in a study of cytomegalovirus exposure and HLA in healthy donors. PCR used 60 Vbeta primers and 13 Jbeta primers. Some clones are missing from TCRdb's copy, which holds only in-frame ones; the method was immunoSEQ multiplex PCR. The listing contains 96,000 or so clones. Sequenced input: PBMCs. The receptor set was obtained from a girl between 5 and 17 years old in good health and CMV-seropositive.

On this clone itself: Other DNA sequences in this specimen translate into the identical CDR3. J is TRBJ2-2 and V is TRBV4-3, with a tentative D call TRBD2 (5 bases). CDR1 and CDR2 from the germline V gene are LGHNA and YSLEER. Between the trimmed V and J ends, which lost 4 bases and 7 bases, there was a span of 7 bases. The CDR3 runs to 12 residues. The CDR3 nucleotides read TGCGCCAGCAGCCCGGGATACGGGGAGCTGTTTTTT. It specifies CASSPGYGELFF.

The gene calls are TRBV7-2 and TRBJ2-5; 10 bases align to TRBD2. V dropped 6 bases and J dropped 5; count of bases not matched to a gene: 15. The CDR3 contains 17 residues. The germline V gene encodes CDR1 SGHTA and CDR2 FQGNSA. CDR3 protein: CASSILKRGGMGETQYF. The CDR3 DNA sequence: TGTGCCAGCAGTATTCTAAAGCGGGGGGGGATGGGGGAGACCCAGTACTTC. The whole variable domain, remainder taken from reference TRBV7-2 and TRBJ2-5, is GAGVSQSPSNKVTEKGKDVELRCDPISGHTALYWYRQSLGQGLEFLIYFQGNSAPDKSGLPSDRFSAERTGGSVSTLTIQRTQQEDSAVYLCASSILKRGGMGETQYFGPGTRLLVL.

V is TRBV6-5 and J is TRBJ2-7, with 8 bases identical to TRBD1. Germline V CDR1 and CDR2: MNHEY, SVGAGI. The CDR3 consists of 13 residues. Unmatched junction bases numbered 5, after V lost 5 bases and J lost 5 bases. CDR3 nucleotides: TGTGCCAGCAGTACCGGACAGGGCCACGAGCAGTACTTC. This translates into CASSTGQGHEQYF.

The V call is TRBV5-1, the J call TRBJ1-1; perhaps TRBD1 as D (5 bases). The CDR3 is made up of 15 amino acids. The V end was cut by 0 bases, the J end by 4 bases, with 13 bases between. Germline V lookup: CDR1 SGHRS, CDR2 YFSETQ. The chain's CDR3 is CASSLAPGGSTEAFF. In DNA form, the CDR3 reads TGCGCCAGCAGCTTGGCCCCGGGGGGGAGCACTGAAGCTTTCTTT.

The chain couples TRBV4-1 to TRBJ1-5; D is unclear. The CDR3 is made up of 15 amino acids. V was shortened by 1 base and J by 4 bases, with 11 bases between the two germline ends. Germline loops: CDR1 MGHRA, CDR2 YSYEKL. DNA of the CDR3: TGCGCCAGCAGCCAAGCTGAGACACGAAATCAGCCCCAGCATTTT. It is translated as CASSQAETRNQPQHF.

This chain uses TRBV18 with TRBJ1-3; D not certain. This CDR3 has 12 residues. Germline CDR1 KGHSH, CDR2 LQKENI. V lost 3 bases, J lost 5 bases, and 5 bases lay in between. CDR3 residues: CASSPDRNTIYF. The CDR3 DNA is TGTGCCAGCTCACCCGACAGAAACACCATATATTTT.

Of note for this clone: One end of the junction is discordant with germline, which a read error may explain. The J gene is TRBJ2-3, the V gene TRBV7-9, with 10 bases that match TRBD2. The CDR3 covers 16 residues. Germline V lookup: CDR1 SEHNR, CDR2 FQNEAQ (reference sequence). CDR3: CASSPRLAGSTDKQYF. DNA of the CDR3: TGTGCCAGCAGCCCCCGACTAGCGGGCTCAACAGATAAGCAGTATTTT.

The V gene is TRBV29-1, the J gene TRBJ2-6, with a possible D match to TRBD2 (6 bases). The ends were cut back, 4 bases at V and 0 bases at J, with 10 bases in the middle. The CDR3 loop spans 15 amino acids. CDR1 is SQVTM, CDR2 ANQGSEA, per germline. This CDR3 is CSVAEGSSGANVLTF. The CDR3 coding sequence is TGCAGCGTTGCGGAGGGTTCCTCTGGGGCCAACGTCCTGACTTTC.

V is TRBV7-9 and J is TRBJ2-2, with D possibly being TRBD1 (6 bases). Trimming left V 5 bases short and J 6 bases short, with 16 bases between. This CDR3 is 15 amino acids long. Per germline, CDR1 SEHNR and CDR2 FQNEAQ (reference sequence). CDR3 sequence reads: CASSQTGPNAGELFF. The CDR3 DNA reads as TGTGCCAGCAGCCAAACAGGGCCTAACGCCGGGGAGCTGTTTTTT.

The CDR3: CATSTDRRNYGYTF. The CDR3 DNA reads as TGTGCCACCAGCACCGACAGGAGAAACTATGGCTACACCTTC. V and J are TRBV15 and TRBJ1-2; tentative D call: TRBD1 (6 bases). Germline values: CDR1 LNHNV, CDR2 YYDKDF (reference sequence). The CDR3 runs 14 residues. The V and J ends lost 4 bases and 2 bases respectively, with 11 bases between them.

The rearrangement uses TRBV9 and TRBJ1-4; D is ambiguous. Trimming shortened V by 2 bases and J by 0 bases, and 5 bases separated the two germline ends. Per germline, CDR1 SGDLS and CDR2 YYNGEE. CDR3 size: 14 residues. CDR3 residues: CASSVGATNEKLFF. CDR3 DNA sequence: TGTGCCAGCAGCGTCGGTGCAACTAATGAAAAACTGTTTTTT.